This paragraph covers one T cell receptor beta chain sequence. Its target is unknown. The junction departs from the called germline gene at one end, perhaps through a read error. This entry comes from a study of graft-versus-host responses after intestinal transplantation. Study-wide background: Anti-thymocyte globulin induction, then tacrolimus and steroids for about three years, went to all recipients.

The CDR3 is 16 amino acids. Germline CDR1 is SSHAT and CDR2 is FNYEAQ (reference sequence). Study-level results: Allografts of one patient group, those with graft-donor T cell macrochimerism, had high graft-versus-host to host-versus-graft clonal ratios.

Using immunoSEQ multiplex PCR, the repertoire was profiled, and TCRdb retains in-frame clones only, with some absent. The table shows roughly 92,000 clones, with about 90% occurring only once. The clonotype was recovered from a human donor who received an intestinal transplant. The gene calls are TRBV7-7 and TRBJ2-2; 8 bases are a match to TRBD2. Source: unstimulated CD4+ T cells sorted from spleen or lymph node cells, taken before intestinal transplant. CDR3 residues: CASSPLPLAGTGELFF. In DNA, the CDR3 is TGTGCTAGCAGCCCCCTTCCCCTAGCGGGCACCGGGGAGCTGTTTTTT.